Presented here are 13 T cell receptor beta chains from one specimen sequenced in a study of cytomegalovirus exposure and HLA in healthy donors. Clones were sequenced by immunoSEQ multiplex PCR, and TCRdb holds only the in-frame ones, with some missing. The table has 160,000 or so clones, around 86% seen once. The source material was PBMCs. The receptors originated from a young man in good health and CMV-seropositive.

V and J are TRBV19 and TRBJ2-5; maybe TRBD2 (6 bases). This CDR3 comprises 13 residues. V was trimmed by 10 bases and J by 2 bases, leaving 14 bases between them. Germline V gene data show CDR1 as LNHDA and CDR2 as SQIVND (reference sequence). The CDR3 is CATRDFPQETQYF. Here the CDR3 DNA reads TGTGCCACCAGGGACTTCCCACAAGAGACCCAGTACTTC.

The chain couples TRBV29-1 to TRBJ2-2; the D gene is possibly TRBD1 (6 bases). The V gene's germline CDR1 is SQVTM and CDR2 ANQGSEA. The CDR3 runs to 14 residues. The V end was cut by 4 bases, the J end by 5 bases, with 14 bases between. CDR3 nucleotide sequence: TGCAGCGTTGTTAGGGGACAACCAACCGGGGAGCTGTTTTTT. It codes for CSVVRGQPTGELFF.

The CDR3 nucleotides are TGTGCCAGCAGCTTAGGTCCGCTAGCGGAAGAGACCCAGTACTTC. Residues: CASSLGPLAEETQYF. The chain uses TRBV11-2 and TRBJ2-5; 7 bases are a match to TRBD2. CDR3 size: 15 residues. Unmatched junction bases numbered 5, after V lost 1 base and J lost 3 bases. The germline V gene has CDR1 SGHAT and CDR2 FQNNGV.

For the CDR3, the DNA is TGTGCCAGCTCACCGGACAGTTTTAAACTGTTTTTT. As protein: CASSPDSFKLFF. V and J are TRBV18 and TRBJ1-4, with D tentatively TRBD1 (6 bases). There are 12 residues in the CDR3. Germline V gene lookup returns CDR1 KGHSH and CDR2 LQKENI. Trimming took 3 bases from V and 11 from J, leaving 10 bases between them. The whole variable domain, remainder taken from reference TRBV18 and TRBJ1-4, is NAGVMQNPRHLVRRRGQEARLRCSPMKGHSHVYWYRQLPEEGLKFMVYLQKENIIDESGMPKERFSAEFPKEGPSILRIQQVVRGDSAAYFCASSPDSFKLFFGSGTQLSVL.

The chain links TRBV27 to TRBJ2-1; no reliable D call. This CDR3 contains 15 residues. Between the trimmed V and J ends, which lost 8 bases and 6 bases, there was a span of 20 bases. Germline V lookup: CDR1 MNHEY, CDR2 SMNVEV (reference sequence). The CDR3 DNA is TGTGCCAGCGGAAACATTTTAACGCGGCCCAATGAGCAGTTCTTC. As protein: CASGNILTRPNEQFF.

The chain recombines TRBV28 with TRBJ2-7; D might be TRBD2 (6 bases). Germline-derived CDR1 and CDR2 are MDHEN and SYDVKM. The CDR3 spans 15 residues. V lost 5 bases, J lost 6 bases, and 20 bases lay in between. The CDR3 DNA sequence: TGTGCCAGCAGTCGCCCTGGAATTCCCGGGGGCGAGCAGTACTTC. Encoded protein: CASSRPGIPGGEQYF. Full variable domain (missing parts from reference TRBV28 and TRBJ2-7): DVKVTQSSRYLVKRTGEKVFLECVQDMDHENMFWYRQDPGLGLRLIYFSYDVKMKEKGDIPEGYSVSREKKERFSLILESASTNQTSMYLCASSRPGIPGGEQYFGPGTRLTVT.

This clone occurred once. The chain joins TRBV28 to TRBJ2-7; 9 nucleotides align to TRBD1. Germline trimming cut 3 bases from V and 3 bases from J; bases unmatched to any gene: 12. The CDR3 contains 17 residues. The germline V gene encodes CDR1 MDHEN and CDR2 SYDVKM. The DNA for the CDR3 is TGTGCCAGCAGTTTGTTACGCCCGGGACAGGGAATCTACGAGCAGTACTTC. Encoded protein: CASSLLRPGQGIYEQYF.

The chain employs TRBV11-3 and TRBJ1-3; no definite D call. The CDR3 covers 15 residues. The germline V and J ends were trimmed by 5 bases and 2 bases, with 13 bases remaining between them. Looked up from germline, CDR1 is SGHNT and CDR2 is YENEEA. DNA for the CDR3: TGTGCCAGCAGCCCGTACCGAGGCCCTGGAAACACCATATATTTT. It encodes CASSPYRGPGNTIYF.

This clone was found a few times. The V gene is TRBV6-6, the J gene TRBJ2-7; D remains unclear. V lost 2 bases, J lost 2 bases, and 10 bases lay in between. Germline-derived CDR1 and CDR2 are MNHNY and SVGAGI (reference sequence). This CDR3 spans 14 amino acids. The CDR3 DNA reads TGTGCCAGCAGTTACCATCTTGAGGCCTACGAGCAGTACTTC. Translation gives CASSYHLEAYEQYF.

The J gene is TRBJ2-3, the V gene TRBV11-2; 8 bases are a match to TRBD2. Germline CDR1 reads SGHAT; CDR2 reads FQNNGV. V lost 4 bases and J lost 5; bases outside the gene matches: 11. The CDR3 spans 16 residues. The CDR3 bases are TGTGCCAGCAGCTCAGGGGTCCAGCGGGAGATAGATACGCAGTATTTT. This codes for CASSSGVQREIDTQYF.

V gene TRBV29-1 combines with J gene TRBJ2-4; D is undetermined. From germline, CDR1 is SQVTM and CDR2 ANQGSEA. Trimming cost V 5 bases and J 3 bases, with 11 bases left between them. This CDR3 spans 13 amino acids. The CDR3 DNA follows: TGCAGCGTTAAATCGTCCGGCAAAAACATTCAGTACTTC. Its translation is CSVKSSGKNIQYF.

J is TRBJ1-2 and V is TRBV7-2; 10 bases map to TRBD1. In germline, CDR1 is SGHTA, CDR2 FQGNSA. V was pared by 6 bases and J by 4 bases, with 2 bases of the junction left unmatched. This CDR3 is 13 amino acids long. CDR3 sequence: CASRGTGVYGYTF. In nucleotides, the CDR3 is TGTGCCAGCAGGGGGACAGGGGTCTATGGCTACACCTTC.

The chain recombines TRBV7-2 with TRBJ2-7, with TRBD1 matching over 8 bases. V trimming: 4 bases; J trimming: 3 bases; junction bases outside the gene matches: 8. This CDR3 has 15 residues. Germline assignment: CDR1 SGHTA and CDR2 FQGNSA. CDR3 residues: CASSSTGTGFYEQYF. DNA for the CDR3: TGTGCCAGCAGCTCTACCGGGACAGGCTTCTACGAGCAGTACTTC. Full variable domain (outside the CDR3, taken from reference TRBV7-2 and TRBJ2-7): GAGVSQSPSNKVTEKGKDVELRCDPISGHTALYWYRQSLGQGLEFLIYFQGNSAPDKSGLPSDRFSAERTGGSVSTLTIQRTQQEDSAVYLCASSSTGTGFYEQYFGPGTRLTVT.